The 2 T cell receptor beta chains below were found in one sample sequenced in a study of CD8+ T cells in alopecia areata. The treatment was: oral pan-JAK inhibitor, 5-10 mg twice daily. Sequencing templates came from extracted RNA that was reverse transcribed into cDNA. TCRdb's copy holds only in-frame clones and misses some; the assay was immunoSEQ multiplex PCR. The sample lists 150,000 to 200,000 clones; just under 65% were seen once. The specimen comprised CD4+ T cells sorted from blood, sampled around week 50, from a patient treated with tofacitinib. Receptors originate from a human donor with alopecia areata.

V gene TRBV29-1 combines with J gene TRBJ2-3; TRBD2 matches at 11 bases. Trimming took 4 bases from V and 4 from J; bases not matched to a gene: 4. This CDR3 has 14 residues. Germline CDR1 SQVTM, CDR2 ANQGSEA. CDR3 bases: TGCAGCGTTGCGACTAGCGGGGTCTCAGATACGCAGTATTTT. Protein: CSVATSGVSDTQYF.

The chain links TRBV6-1 to TRBJ1-6; D perhaps matches TRBD1 (6 bases). Per the germline V gene, CDR1 is MNHNS and CDR2 is SASEGT. The CDR3 totals 15 residues. Trimming shortened V by 7 bases and J by 7 bases, and 17 bases separated the two germline ends. CDR3 sequence reads: CASTRTDQLNSPLHF. Written as DNA, the CDR3 is TGTGCCAGCACCAGGACAGATCAACTAAATTCACCCCTCCACTTT.